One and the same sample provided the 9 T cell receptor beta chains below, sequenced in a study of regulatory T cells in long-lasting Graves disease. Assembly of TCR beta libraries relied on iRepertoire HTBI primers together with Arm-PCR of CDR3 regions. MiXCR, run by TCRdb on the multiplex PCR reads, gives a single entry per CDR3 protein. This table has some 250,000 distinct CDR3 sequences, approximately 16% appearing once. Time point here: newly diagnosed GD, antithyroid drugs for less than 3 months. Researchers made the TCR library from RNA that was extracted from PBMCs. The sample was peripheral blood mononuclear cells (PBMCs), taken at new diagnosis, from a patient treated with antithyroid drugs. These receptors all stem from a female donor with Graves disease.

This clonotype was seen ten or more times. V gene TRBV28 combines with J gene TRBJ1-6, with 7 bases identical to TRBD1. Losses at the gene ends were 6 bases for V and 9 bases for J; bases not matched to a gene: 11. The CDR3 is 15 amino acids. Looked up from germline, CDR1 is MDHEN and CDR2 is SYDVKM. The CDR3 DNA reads TGTGCCAGCAGCCGACAGGGCGTAATTGGTTCACCCCTCCACTTT. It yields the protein CASSRQGVIGSPLHF.

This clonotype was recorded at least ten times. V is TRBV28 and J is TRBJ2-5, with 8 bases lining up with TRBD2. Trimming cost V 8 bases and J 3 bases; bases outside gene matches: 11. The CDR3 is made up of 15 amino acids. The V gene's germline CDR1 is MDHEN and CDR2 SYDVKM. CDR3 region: CASALREAGKETQYF. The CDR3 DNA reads TGTGCCAGCGCCCTGCGGGAGGCCGGGAAAGAGACCCAGTACTTC.

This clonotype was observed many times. CDR3 residues: CASSPAGARETQYF. The CDR3 region has the DNA TGTGCCAGTAGCCCAGCGGGAGCGCGGGAGACCCAGTACTTC. This chain links TRBV19 with TRBJ2-5; 8 bases line up with TRBD2. The length of the CDR3 is 14 residues. The V gene's germline CDR1 is LNHDA and CDR2 SQIVND (reference sequence). The junction had 8 bases not matched to a gene; V was cut back by 6 bases and J by 5 bases.

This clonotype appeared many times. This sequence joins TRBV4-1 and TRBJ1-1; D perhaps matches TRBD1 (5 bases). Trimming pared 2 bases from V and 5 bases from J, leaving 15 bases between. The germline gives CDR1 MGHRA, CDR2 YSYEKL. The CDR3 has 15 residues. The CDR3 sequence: CASSQPGDLWTEAFF. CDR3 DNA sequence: TGCGCCAGCAGCCAACCTGGGGACCTTTGGACTGAAGCTTTCTTT.

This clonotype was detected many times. The CDR3 DNA reads TGCAGTGCCTCCGGAGAGATAGGAGAGACCCAGTACTTC. The encoded protein is CSASGEIGETQYF. The chain carries TRBV20-1 and TRBJ2-5; no firm D call. The CDR3 has 13 amino acids. Germline values: CDR1 DFQATT, CDR2 SNEGSKA (reference sequence). Trimming pared 6 bases from V and 4 bases from J, leaving 15 bases between.

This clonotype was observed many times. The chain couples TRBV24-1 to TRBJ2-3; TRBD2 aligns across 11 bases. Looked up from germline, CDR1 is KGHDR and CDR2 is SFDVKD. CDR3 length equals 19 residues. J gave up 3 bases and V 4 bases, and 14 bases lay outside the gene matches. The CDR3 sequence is CATSDPTGLTSGTTDTQYF. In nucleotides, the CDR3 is TGTGCCACCAGTGACCCTACAGGCTTGACTAGCGGGACAACAGATACGCAGTATTTT.

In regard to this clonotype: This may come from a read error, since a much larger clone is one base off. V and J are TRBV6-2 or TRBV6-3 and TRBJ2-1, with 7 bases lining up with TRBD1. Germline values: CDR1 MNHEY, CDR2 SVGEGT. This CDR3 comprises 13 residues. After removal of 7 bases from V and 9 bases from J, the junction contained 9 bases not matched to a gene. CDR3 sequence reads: CASKRQGVSEQFF. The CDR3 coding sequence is TGTGCCAGCAAGAGGCAGGGGGTGAGTGAGCAGTTCTTC.

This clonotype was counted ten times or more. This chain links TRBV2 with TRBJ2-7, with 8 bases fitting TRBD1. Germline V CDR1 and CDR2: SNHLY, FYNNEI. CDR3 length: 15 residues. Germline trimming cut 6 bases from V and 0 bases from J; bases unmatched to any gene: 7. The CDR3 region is CASSRDRRSSYEQYF. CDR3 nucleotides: TGTGCCAGCAGCAGGGACAGGAGATCCTCCTACGAGCAGTACTTC.

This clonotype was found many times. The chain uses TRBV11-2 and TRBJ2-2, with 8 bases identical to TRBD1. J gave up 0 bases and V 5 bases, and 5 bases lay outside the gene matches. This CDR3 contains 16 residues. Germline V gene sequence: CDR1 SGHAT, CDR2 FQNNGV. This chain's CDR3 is CASSIRTGTNTGELFF. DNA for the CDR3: TGTGCCAGCAGCATCAGGACAGGGACGAACACCGGGGAGCTGTTTTTT.